Shown below are 11 T cell receptor beta chains from a single sample sequenced in a study of cytomegalovirus exposure and HLA in healthy donors. 60 Vbeta and 13 Jbeta primers were used in PCR. Assay used: immunoSEQ multiplex PCR; TCRdb lists only in-frame clones, some missing. The data hold about 150,000 clones, with 82% observed a single time. Sequences were obtained from PBMCs. The origin of the receptors is a woman between 45 and 65 years old in good health and CMV-seropositive.

In this sample, this clone turned up once. The chain joins TRBV2 to TRBJ1-2; 7 nucleotides agree with TRBD1. Per germline, CDR1 SNHLY and CDR2 FYNNEI. CDR3 length equals 13 residues. Germline trimming cut 6 bases from V and 8 bases from J; bases unmatched to any gene: 9. The CDR3 nucleotides are TGTGCCAGCAGCCCGGACAGGCGAGGAGGCTACACCTTC. It translates to CASSPDRRGGYTF.

This chain links TRBV5-6 with TRBJ1-4; 9 bases map to TRBD1. J gave up 4 bases and V 4 bases, and 5 bases lay outside the gene matches. This CDR3 has 15 amino acids. Germline CDR1 SGHDT, CDR2 YYEEEE. The CDR3 spells CASSAQDRGNEKLFF. DNA for the CDR3: TGTGCCAGCAGCGCCCAGGACAGGGGTAATGAAAAACTGTTTTTT.

This rearrangement joins TRBV10-3 to TRBJ2-2; 8 bases are shared with TRBD1. Germline loops: CDR1 ENHRY, CDR2 SYGVKD. V lost 10 bases, J lost 4 bases, and 11 bases stayed unmatched. The CDR3 totals 15 residues. CDR3 nucleotide sequence: TGTGCCACCCTCCCCCAGGGGGCGATCACCGGGGAGCTGTTTTTT. It yields the protein CATLPQGAITGELFF.

J is TRBJ1-4 and V is TRBV7-6; 8 positions match TRBD1. V trimming: 5 bases; J trimming: 8 bases; junction bases outside the gene matches: 10. The CDR3 spans 15 residues. From germline, CDR1 is SGHVS and CDR2 FNYEAQ. CDR3 amino acids: CASSARDRSDEKLFF. The CDR3 bases are TGTGCCAGCAGCGCCAGGGACAGGAGTGACGAAAAACTGTTTTTT. Filled out from reference TRBV7-6 and TRBJ1-4, the complete variable domain reads GAGVSQSPRYKVTKRGQDVALRCDPISGHVSLYWYRQALGQGPEFLTYFNYEAQQDKSGLPNDRFSAERPEGSISTLTIQRTEQRDSAMYRCASSARDRSDEKLFFGSGTQLSVL.

The V call is TRBV5-4, the J call TRBJ2-3, with D hard to call. Germline CDR1 SGHNT, CDR2 YYREEE (reference sequence). This CDR3 region has 13 residues. The ends were cut back, 0 bases at V and 2 bases at J, with 4 bases in the middle. CDR3 sequence: CASSLDYTDTQYF. The CDR3 nucleotides are TGTGCCAGCAGCTTGGACTACACAGATACGCAGTATTTT.

For this clone: Other DNA variants within this sample encode the same CDR3. This rearrangement joins TRBV7-2 to TRBJ2-1; TRBD2 might be the D (6 bases). The germline CDR1 and CDR2 sequences are SGHTA and FQGNSA. The CDR3 runs 13 residues. Trimming pared 5 bases from V and 5 bases from J, leaving 10 bases between. Here the CDR3 DNA reads TGTGCCAGCAGCGTCCGGGGGAACAATGAGCAGTTCTTC. It codes for CASSVRGNNEQFF. The full variable domain, completed using reference TRBV7-2 and TRBJ2-1, is GAGVSQSPSNKVTEKGKDVELRCDPISGHTALYWYRQSLGQGLEFLIYFQGNSAPDKSGLPSDRFSAERTGGSVSTLTIQRTQQEDSAVYLCASSVRGNNEQFFGPGTRLTVL.

This clone was counted between two and nine times. The chain recombines TRBV7-2 with TRBJ1-1, with 7 bases lining up with TRBD1. Germline CDR1 SGHTA, CDR2 FQGNSA. The CDR3 loop spans 15 amino acids. Trimming took 5 bases from V and 5 from J; bases not matched to a gene: 11. The CDR3 DNA is TGTGCCAGCAGCCCCCCACGACAGGGAAGAACTGAAGCTTTCTTT. Its translation is CASSPPRQGRTEAFF.

This clone came up a few times. The V gene is TRBV14, the J gene TRBJ2-7; a possible D gene is TRBD2 (6 bases). CDR1 is SGHDN, CDR2 FVKESK, per germline. V dropped 3 bases and J dropped 0 bases, with 15 bases sitting between them. The CDR3 length is 16 residues. The CDR3 sequence is CASSHTRRGSSYEQYF. In DNA form, the CDR3 reads TGTGCCAGCAGCCACACTCGACGGGGGAGCTCCTACGAGCAGTACTTC.

This clone was detected a few times. The genes are TRBV27 and TRBJ2-1; D might be TRBD2 (6 bases). The V end was cut by 5 bases, the J end by 6 bases, with 17 bases between. The CDR3 has 15 residues. Germline CDR1 MNHEY, CDR2 SMNVEV (reference sequence). The CDR3 sequence is CASSRGRVGGNEQFF. The CDR3 DNA reads as TGTGCCAGCAGTCGGGGCAGGGTCGGGGGCAATGAGCAGTTCTTC.

The chain couples TRBV5-1 to TRBJ2-3, with TRBD2 as a possible D gene (5 bases). The CDR3 spans 14 residues. CDR1 and CDR2 from the germline V gene are SGHRS and YFSETQ. Deletions cut 0 bases from V and 6 bases from J, with 11 bases between. This CDR3 is CASSLGGPADTQYF. In DNA, the CDR3 is TGCGCCAGCAGCTTGGGAGGGCCGGCGGATACGCAGTATTTT.

This chain uses TRBV2 with TRBJ1-3, with a tentative D call TRBD1 (5 bases). Per germline, CDR1 SNHLY and CDR2 FYNNEI. V was trimmed by 5 bases and J by 1 base, leaving 18 bases between them. There are 17 residues in the CDR3. Here the CDR3 reads CASSSGGSMISGNTIYF. CDR3 in DNA: TGTGCCAGCAGTTCCGGGGGGTCCATGATATCTGGAAACACCATATATTTT. The full variable domain, completed using reference TRBV2 and TRBJ1-3, is EPEVTQTPSHQVTQMGQEVILRCVPISNHLYFYWYRQILGQKVEFLVSFYNNEISEKSEIFDDQFSVERPDGSNFTLKIRSTKLEDSAMYFCASSSGGSMISGNTIYFGEGSWLTVV.